The 27 T cell receptor beta chains reported below all come from one sample, sequenced in a study of neoadjuvant anti-PD-1 for oral cavity cancer. This table comes from immunoSEQ multiplex PCR, and its TCRdb copy is limited to in-frame clones, with some not included. This table holds around 20,000 clones, around three quarters found once. The source was PBMCs, collected before nivolumab (anti-PD-1) treatment. The receptors originated from a person aged 35-79 years with oral cavity squamous cell carcinoma.

J is TRBJ1-4 and V is TRBV4-2; unclear D gene. Trimming took off 0 bases at V and 8 bases at J, with 7 bases between the two ends. The length of the CDR3 is 13 residues. Looked up from germline, CDR1 is LGHNA and CDR2 is YNFKEQ. The CDR3 region is CASSQELYEKLFF. CDR3 nucleotides: TGTGCCAGCAGCCAAGAACTATACGAAAAACTGTTTTTT.

Only a few counts were recorded for this clone. The chain links TRBV5-1 to TRBJ2-3; 12 bases align to TRBD2. V gave up 4 bases and J gave up 3 bases; unmatched junction bases: 6. Per the germline V gene, CDR1 is SGHRS and CDR2 is YFSETQ. The CDR3 sequence is 16 residues long. CDR3: CASSRGLAGGTDTQYF. CDR3 DNA sequence: TGCGCCAGCAGCAGGGGACTAGCGGGCGGGACAGATACGCAGTATTTT. Filled out from reference TRBV5-1 and TRBJ2-3, the complete variable domain reads KAGVTQTPRYLIKTRGQQVTLSCSPISGHRSVSWYQQTPGQGLQFLFEYFSETQRNKGNFPGRFSGRQFSNSRSEMNVSTLELGDSALYLCASSRGLAGGTDTQYFGPGTRLTVL.

This clone appeared a single time. The rearrangement links TRBV25-1 to TRBJ1-1; D is unresolved. The V end was cut by 7 bases, the J end by 2 bases, with 23 bases between. Germline V gives CDR1 MGHDK, CDR2 SYGVNS. The CDR3 has 17 amino acids. For the CDR3, the DNA is TGTGCCAGCATTCGACTTTTATCAGACCCCCCAAACACTGAAGCTTTCTTT. Translated: CASIRLLSDPPNTEAFF. The full variable domain, rest sourced from reference TRBV25-1 and TRBJ1-1, is EADIYQTPRYLVIGTGKKITLECSQTMGHDKMYWYQQDPGMELHLIHYSYGVNSTEKGDLSSESTVSRIRTEHFPLTLESARPSHTSQYLCASIRLLSDPPNTEAFFGQGTRLTVV.

The rearrangement uses TRBV7-8 and TRBJ1-5; 7 nucleotides align to TRBD1. Germline lookup yields CDR1 SGHVS and CDR2 FQNEAQ. The CDR3 loop spans 16 amino acids. V was pared by 5 bases and J by 0 bases, with 7 bases of the junction left unmatched. This chain's CDR3 is CASSTQGQNSNQPQHF. CDR3 DNA sequence: TGTGCCAGCAGCACACAGGGGCAGAATAGCAATCAGCCCCAGCATTTT.

This chain connects TRBV7-9 to TRBJ1-5, with D possibly TRBD1 on 5 matching bases. Trimming pared 2 bases from V and 4 bases from J, leaving 9 bases between. The CDR3 contains 14 residues. CDR1 and CDR2 (germline): SEHNR, FQNEAQ (reference sequence). The CDR3 loop reads CASSLSEGNQPQHF. The CDR3 nucleotides are TGTGCCAGCAGCTTATCGGAGGGGAATCAGCCCCAGCATTTT.

This clone was detected a few times. V is TRBV27 and J is TRBJ1-4; 7 bases are a match to TRBD1. Germline V gene data show CDR1 as MNHEY and CDR2 as SMNVEV (reference sequence). CDR3 length: 14 amino acids. Unmatched junction bases numbered 6, after V lost 6 bases and J lost 5 bases. The CDR3 reads CASRSRDSNEKLFF. The CDR3 DNA sequence: TGTGCCAGCAGGAGCCGGGACAGCAATGAAAAACTGTTTTTT.

The CDR3 DNA sequence: TGTGCCAGCAGCTTAGTAGGCCAGGGGTCCAAAGAGACCCAGTACTTC. The encoded protein is CASSLVGQGSKETQYF. This chain connects TRBV7-2 to TRBJ2-5; D possibly corresponds to TRBD1 (6 bases). V shed 1 base and J shed 3 bases, with 15 bases lying between them. CDR1 and CDR2 from the germline V gene are SGHTA and FQGNSA. CDR3 length equals 16 residues.

This chain connects TRBV2 to TRBJ2-1; 7 nucleotides match TRBD2. Germline V gene data show CDR1 as SNHLY and CDR2 as FYNNEI. This CDR3 has 16 amino acids. J lost 7 bases, V lost 0 bases, and 9 bases had no gene match. CDR3 sequence reads: CASSEALGEGRNEQFF. The CDR3 nucleotides are TGTGCCAGCAGTGAAGCGCTTGGGGAGGGCCGGAATGAGCAGTTCTTC.

This chain joins TRBV5-5 and TRBJ1-1; possibly TRBD1 for D (5 bases). CDR3 size: 15 residues. V was trimmed by 4 bases and J by 7 bases, leaving 20 bases between them. Germline-derived CDR1 and CDR2 are SGHKS and YYEKEE (reference sequence). This CDR3 is CASSPPGRLTGEAFF. CDR3 nucleotides: TGTGCCAGCAGCCCTCCTGGACGGCTTACAGGTGAAGCTTTCTTT. The entire variable domain, with the rest obtained from reference TRBV5-5 and TRBJ1-1, is as follows: DAGVTQSPTHLIKTRGQQVTLRCSPISGHKSVSWYQQVLGQGPQFIFQYYEKEERGRGNFPDRFSARQFPNYSSELNVNALLLGDSALYLCASSPPGRLTGEAFFGQGTRLTVV.

V gene TRBV7-8 combines with J gene TRBJ1-1; D is unclear. The germline CDR1 and CDR2 sequences are SGHVS and FQNEAQ. V was shortened by 2 bases and J by 0 bases, with 7 bases between the two germline ends. This CDR3 contains 14 residues. The CDR3 here is CASSLMGLNTEAFF. The CDR3 bases are TGTGCCAGCAGCTTAATGGGCCTGAACACTGAAGCTTTCTTT.

The chain joins TRBV11-1 to TRBJ2-7, with TRBD1 matching over 7 bases. Unmatched junction bases numbered 5, after V lost 0 bases and J lost 6 bases. The CDR3 runs 14 residues. The germline gives CDR1 SGHAT, CDR2 FQDESV (reference sequence). This CDR3 is CASSLAGNRGEQYF. CDR3 nucleotide sequence: TGTGCCAGCAGCTTAGCCGGGAACAGGGGCGAGCAGTACTTC. The entire variable domain, with the rest obtained from reference TRBV11-1 and TRBJ2-7, is as follows: EAEVAQSPRYKITEKSQAVAFWCDPISGHATLYWYRQILGQGPELLVQFQDESVVDDSQLPKDRFSAERLKGVDSTLKIQPAELGDSAMYLCASSLAGNRGEQYFGPGTRLTVT.

The chain recombines TRBV5-1 with TRBJ2-2, with D possibly matching TRBD2 (6 bases). This CDR3 has 15 residues. The germline V gene has CDR1 SGHRS and CDR2 YFSETQ. V lost 6 bases to trimming and J lost 2 bases, with 14 bases between them. CDR3 DNA: TGCGCCAGCACTCTTAGGACTACTAACACCGGGGAGCTGTTTTTT. Translation gives CASTLRTTNTGELFF.

The chain joins TRBV30 to TRBJ1-1; D is unclear. Deletions cut 3 bases from V and 6 bases from J, with 8 bases between. Per germline, CDR1 GTSNPN and CDR2 SVGIG (reference sequence). This CDR3 comprises 11 residues. The CDR3 sequence is CAWSSNSEAFF. The CDR3 coding sequence is TGTGCCTGGAGCTCTAACTCTGAAGCTTTCTTT.

The gene calls are TRBV10-3 and TRBJ2-7; weak D call: TRBD1 (5 bases). The CDR3 is 14 residues long. Germline V gene lookup returns CDR1 ENHRY and CDR2 SYGVKD. The V end was cut by 4 bases, the J end by 1 base, with 11 bases between. The CDR3 DNA sequence: TGTGCCATCAGTGTGGAGACAGCTTCCTACGAGCAGTACTTC. Amino acids: CAISVETASYEQYF.

This chain joins TRBV11-2 and TRBJ2-1; 8 nucleotides line up with TRBD1. Germline CDR1 SGHAT, CDR2 FQNNGV. The CDR3 contains 14 residues. J lost 5 bases, V lost 5 bases, and 5 bases had no gene match. The CDR3 loop is CASSNPDRDNEQFF. CDR3 bases: TGTGCCAGCAGCAATCCGGACAGGGACAATGAGCAGTTCTTC.

This clone was counted between two and nine times. This rearrangement joins TRBV28 to TRBJ2-2; 9 bases align to TRBD1. From germline, CDR1 is MDHEN and CDR2 SYDVKM. V trimming: 5 bases; J trimming: 7 bases; junction bases outside the gene matches: 11. The CDR3 totals 16 residues. The CDR3 DNA reads TGTGCCAGCAGTCCCAGTGGGACAGGGTTCCACGGGGAGCTGTTTTTT. Translation: CASSPSGTGFHGELFF. Using reference TRBV28 and TRBJ2-2 for the parts outside the CDR3, the full variable domain is DVKVTQSSRYLVKRTGEKVFLECVQDMDHENMFWYRQDPGLGLRLIYFSYDVKMKEKGDIPEGYSVSREKKERFSLILESASTNQTSMYLCASSPSGTGFHGELFFGEGSRLTVL.

The chain joins TRBV5-4 to TRBJ2-1; maybe TRBD2 (5 bases). Germline V lookup: CDR1 SGHNT, CDR2 YYREEE (reference sequence). V was cut by 4 bases and J by 2 bases, with 13 bases left in between. The CDR3 is 15 residues long. The CDR3 DNA follows: TGTGCCAGCAGCGCGGGCGGTAACCCCTACAATGAGCAGTTCTTC. This codes for CASSAGGNPYNEQFF.

The gene calls are TRBV28 and TRBJ2-7; no firm D call. The V gene lost 6 bases and the J gene lost 8 bases, with 20 bases spanning the gap. Germline values: CDR1 MDHEN, CDR2 SYDVKM. The CDR3 contains 14 residues. CDR3 DNA: TGTGCCAGCAGCTGGGGTCTAGGCCTGGTTCAGCAGTACTTC. Protein: CASSWGLGLVQQYF.

The chain recombines TRBV30 with TRBJ2-1; the match to TRBD2 covers 8 bases. The CDR3 consists of 13 residues. Germline trimming cut 5 bases from V and 5 bases from J; bases unmatched to any gene: 5. The germline V gene encodes CDR1 GTSNPN and CDR2 SVGIG (reference sequence). CDR3 nucleotides: TGTGCCTGGGGGGGGACTAGACACAATGAGCAGTTCTTC. The encoded protein is CAWGGTRHNEQFF.

The sample holds a few counts of this clone. The V gene is TRBV7-3, the J gene TRBJ2-1; 11 nucleotides align to TRBD2. In germline, CDR1 is SGHTA, CDR2 FQGTGA. With V trimmed by 4 bases and J by 5 bases, 4 bases remained unmatched. This CDR3 spans 15 amino acids. The DNA of the CDR3 is TGTGCCAGCAGCTGGGGACTAGCGGACAACAATGAGCAGTTCTTC. Protein: CASSWGLADNNEQFF.

This clone turned up a few times. The CDR3 reads CASIALGQSQPQHF. CDR3 sequence (DNA): TGTGCCAGTATCGCATTGGGGCAGAGCCAGCCCCAGCATTTT. This sequence joins TRBV19 and TRBJ1-5; TRBD1 is a possible D gene (5 bases). Trimming took 7 bases from V and 7 from J, leaving 17 bases between them. CDR1 and CDR2 from the germline V gene are LNHDA and SQIVND (reference sequence). The CDR3 covers 14 residues.

In its sample, this clone was seen a few times. This rearrangement joins TRBV6-5 to TRBJ1-1, with no clear D. The germline V gene has CDR1 MNHEY and CDR2 SVGAGI. The CDR3 is made up of 15 amino acids. The V end was cut by 4 bases, the J end by 2 bases, with 14 bases between. Written as DNA, the CDR3 is TGTGCCAGCAGTTGGGCGGCCAGTTCCAACACTGAAGCTTTCTTT. Protein sequence: CASSWAASSNTEAFF.

The V gene is TRBV6-1, the J gene TRBJ2-7; D call uncertain. Trimming shortened V by 2 bases and J by 6 bases, and 11 bases separated the two germline ends. Germline CDR1 and CDR2: MNHNS and SASEGT. CDR3 length equals 13 residues. The CDR3 nucleotides are TGTGCCAGCAGTGAATCCTCCAGGTTCGAGCAGTACTTC. It translates to CASSESSRFEQYF.

This sequence joins TRBV2 and TRBJ1-4; D unresolved. CDR3 length: 11 residues. V lost 1 base, J lost 12 bases, and 6 bases lay in between. Germline CDR1 is SNHLY and CDR2 is FYNNEI. The CDR3 spells CASSEEVELFF. The DNA of the CDR3 is TGTGCCAGCAGTGAAGAGGTGGAACTGTTTTTT.

V gene TRBV30 combines with J gene TRBJ2-7, with unresolved D. The CDR3 consists of 13 residues. From germline, CDR1 is GTSNPN and CDR2 SVGIG (reference sequence). V was cut by 3 bases and J by 2 bases, with 11 bases left in between. CDR3 nucleotides: TGTGCCTGGAGCCCTGGGCCTCCCTACGAGCAGTACTTC. Residues: CAWSPGPPYEQYF.

The V and J genes are TRBV30 and TRBJ1-5; D possibly corresponds to TRBD1 (5 bases). The CDR3 is 13 residues long. The germline gives CDR1 GTSNPN, CDR2 SVGIG (reference sequence). V gave up 1 base and J gave up 1 base, with 5 bases separating them. DNA of the CDR3: TGTGCCTGGAGTGCAGGGAGCAATCAGCCCCAGCATTTT. Translation gives CAWSAGSNQPQHF.

The chain couples TRBV6-5 to TRBJ1-5; 8 bases line up with TRBD1. Germline assignment: CDR1 MNHEY and CDR2 SVGAGI. The CDR3 sequence is 15 residues long. The J segment lost 5 bases and the V segment lost 6 bases, leaving 9 bases of the junction unmatched. CDR3 sequence: CASSSDRDRDQPQHF. The CDR3 bases are TGTGCCAGCAGCTCGGACAGGGATCGGGATCAGCCCCAGCATTTT.